The clone carrying this T cell receptor beta chain occurred a few times. Antigen specificity is unknown. This cohort consisted of healthy bone marrow donors. This donor lacks a recorded CMV serostatus. The data belong to a study of cytomegalovirus exposure and HLA in healthy donors. Study-level points and caveats: Highly shared sequence variants in one cluster were likely a sequencing artifact.

PCR employed 60 Vbeta and 13 Jbeta primers. Original analysis: It was a later analysis that counted around 85 million unique TCR beta chains, of which about 10 million were shared. The table came from immunoSEQ multiplex PCR; TCRdb's copy has only in-frame clones and leaves some out. V, J and clone size are taken as reported in that table, and D and trimming were inferred from the DNA itself. Here the sample spans around 98,000 clones, roughly 82% being singletons. After removal of 6 bases from V and 8 bases from J, the junction contained 7 bases not matched to a gene. The CDR3 extends over 13 amino acids. Germline lookup yields CDR1 MNHNY and CDR2 SVGAGI (reference sequence).

The TCR comes from a human donor in good health. Sequenced input: PBMCs. This chain joins TRBV6-6 and TRBJ1-2; 9 bases fit TRBD1. CDR3 amino acids: CASRKQGAGGYTF. CDR3 coding DNA: TGTGCCAGCAGGAAACAGGGGGCGGGAGGCTACACCTTC.